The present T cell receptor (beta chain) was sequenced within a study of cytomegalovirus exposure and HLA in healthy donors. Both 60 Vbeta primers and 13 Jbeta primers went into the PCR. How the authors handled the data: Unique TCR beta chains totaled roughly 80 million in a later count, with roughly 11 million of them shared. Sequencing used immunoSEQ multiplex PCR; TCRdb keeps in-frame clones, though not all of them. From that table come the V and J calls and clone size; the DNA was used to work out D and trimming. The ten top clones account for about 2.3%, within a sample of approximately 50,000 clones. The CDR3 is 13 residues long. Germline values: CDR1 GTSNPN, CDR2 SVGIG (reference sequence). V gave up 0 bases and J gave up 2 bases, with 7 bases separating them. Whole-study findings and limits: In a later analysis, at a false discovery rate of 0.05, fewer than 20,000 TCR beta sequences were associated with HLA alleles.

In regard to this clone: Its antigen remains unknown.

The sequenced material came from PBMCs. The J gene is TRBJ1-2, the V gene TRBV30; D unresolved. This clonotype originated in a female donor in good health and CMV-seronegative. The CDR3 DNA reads TGTGCCTGGAGTGTACGGTTGAACTATGGCTACACCTTC. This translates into CAWSVRLNYGYTF. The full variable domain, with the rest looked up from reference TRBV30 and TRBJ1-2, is SQTIHQWPATLVQPVGSPLSLECTVEGTSNPNLYWYRQAAGRGLQLLFYSVGIGQISSEVPQNLSASRPQDRQFILSSKKLLLSDSGFYLCAWSVRLNYGYTFGSGTRLTVV.